This TCR beta chain was sequenced for a study of identical twins. From germline, CDR1 is SEHNR and CDR2 FQNEAQ (reference sequence). Trimming took 8 bases from V and 4 from J, leaving 13 bases between them. The CDR3 runs 13 residues. This clonotype was observed at least ten times. The antigen remains unidentified. Each CDR3 protein is one row after TCRdb ran MiXCR on the 5' RACE reads. The repertoire holds about 660,000 distinct CDR3 sequences, with less than 10% as singletons. Study findings and constraints: Sharing of beta out-of-frame sequences by twins showed a weaker excess. Within cord blood, abundant beta clonotypes carried fewer insertions, but memory repertoires showed no such trend.

In addition, the sample was reused for a study of yellow fever vaccine responses in identical twins.

This chain connects TRBV7-9 to TRBJ2-3; D tentatively reads TRBD1 or TRBD2 (7 bases each). The TCR originated in a woman younger than 35 in good health. Sequencing was performed on PBMCs. The CDR3 is CASGRGRADTQYF. The CDR3 nucleotides read TGTGCCAGCGGCAGGGGGAGGGCAGATACGCAGTATTTT.